This TCR beta chain was documented in a study of beta chain features in type 1 diabetes. In the study overall: Patient and healthy donor groups were alike in age, gender and cell yields.

Purity exceeded 95% in all sorted populations. Trimming removed 4 bases from V and 6 bases from J; junction bases left unmatched: 8. Germline CDR1 KGHSH, CDR2 LQKENI. The CDR3 loop spans 14 amino acids. About this clone: Its specificity is not known.

Every isolated RNA sample was fully reverse transcribed, so sequencing captured expressed TCRB transcripts. Libraries were prepared by immunoSEQ multiplex PCR; TCRdb keeps only in-frame clonotypes and omits some of them. The top ten hold about 0.027% of the sample, which has fewer than 250,000 clones, 14% seen once. Study conclusions and caveats: Shortening of TCRB CDR3s, moderate but significant, appeared in all four CD4+ subsets of Type 1 diabetes patients. Patients' naive, central memory and regulatory TCRB repertoires appeared more alike than those of healthy donors.

This clonotype originated in a woman aged 40 to 50 in good health. This chain uses TRBV18 with TRBJ1-2; TRBD1 aligns across 7 bases. Sequences were obtained from naive CD4+ T cells from blood. The CDR3 reads CASSLSKGAHGYTF. The CDR3 DNA reads as TGTGCCAGCTCACTTTCCAAGGGGGCCCATGGCTACACCTTC.